The present T cell receptor beta chain was sequenced within a study of blood T cell repertoires in COVID-19. On the study more broadly: From the United States, Italy and Spain came samples of acute and convalescent COVID-19.

This clone was seen a few times. Some clones are missing from TCRdb's copy, which holds only in-frame ones; the method was immunoSEQ multiplex PCR. The profile shows some 330,000 clones, 86% of them singletons. The CDR3 is made up of 15 amino acids. Participants reported their clinical history, and cohort assignment relied on those reports. Material for sequencing was PBMCs or T cells enriched from blood (not recorded which). The sequence was obtained from a man under 40 who had recovered from COVID-19. The V and J genes are TRBV21-1 and TRBJ1-2; the table's D call, TRBD1, was not checked against the DNA. TRBV21-1 is deemed a pseudogene. The CDR3 DNA reads TGTGCCAGCAGCAAAGCTTCTCACAGCTTCTATGGCTACACCTTC. Protein product: CASSKASHSFYGYTF.